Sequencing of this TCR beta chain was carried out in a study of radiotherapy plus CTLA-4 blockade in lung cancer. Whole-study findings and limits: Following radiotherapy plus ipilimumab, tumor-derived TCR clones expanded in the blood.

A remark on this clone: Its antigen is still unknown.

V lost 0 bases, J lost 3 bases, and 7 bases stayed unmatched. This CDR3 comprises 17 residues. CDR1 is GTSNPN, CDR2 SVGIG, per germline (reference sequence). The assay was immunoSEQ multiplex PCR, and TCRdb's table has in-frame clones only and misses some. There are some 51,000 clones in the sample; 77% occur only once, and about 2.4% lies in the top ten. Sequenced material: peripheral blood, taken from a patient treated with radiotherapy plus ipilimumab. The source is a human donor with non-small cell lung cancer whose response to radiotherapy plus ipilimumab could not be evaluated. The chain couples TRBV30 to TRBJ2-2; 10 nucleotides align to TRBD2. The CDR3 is CAWSVGWTSGYTGELFF. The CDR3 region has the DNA TGTGCCTGGAGTGTAGGTTGGACTAGCGGATACACCGGGGAGCTGTTTTTT.